Below are 25 T cell receptor beta chains sequenced from a single sample in a study of blood T cell repertoires in COVID-19 (dated by TCRdb to the early 2020s). The library was obtained by the immunoSEQ multiplex PCR assay. TCRdb limited this immuneACCESS table to in-frame rearrangements with V and J called. A share of clones is missing; checked studies link under half to unresolved V genes, and the rest is unexplained. The sample records about 270,000 clones, more than 80% of which are singletons. Jointly, the top ten make up approximately 4% of the sample. Sequencing was done on a sample of PBMCs or T cells enriched from blood (not recorded which). The receptors were gathered from a woman under 40 with acute COVID-19.

For this clone: Other DNA sequences of this sample code for an identical CDR3. The chain links TRBV12-3 or TRBV12-4 to TRBJ1-5; the match to TRBD1 covers 7 bases. With 2 bases clipped from V and 5 bases from J, the junction kept 0 bases outside the gene matches. The CDR3 has 13 residues. The chain's CDR3 is CASSLTGDQPQHF. CDR3 coding DNA: TGTGCCAGCAGTTTAACAGGGGATCAGCCCCAGCATTTT.

The chain is built from TRBV5-1 and TRBJ1-2; 8 bases are shared with TRBD1. The CDR3 runs to 15 residues. Germline V gene data show CDR1 as SGHRS and CDR2 as YFSETQ. Losses at the gene ends were 0 bases for V and 4 bases for J; bases not matched to a gene: 5. In DNA form, the CDR3 reads TGCGCCAGCAGCTTGGATCAGGGGGCCCTCTATGGCTACACCTTC. Residues: CASSLDQGALYGYTF. Variable domain in full (rest from reference TRBV5-1 and TRBJ1-2): KAGVTQTPRYLIKTRGQQVTLSCSPISGHRSVSWYQQTPGQGLQFLFEYFSETQRNKGNFPGRFSGRQFSNSRSEMNVSTLELGDSALYLCASSLDQGALYGYTFGSGTRLTVV.

V and J are TRBV27 and TRBJ2-7; possibly TRBD2 for D (6 bases). The CDR3 length is 15 residues. The V and J ends lost 2 bases and 1 base respectively, with 12 bases between them. The germline V gene encodes CDR1 MNHEY and CDR2 SMNVEV (reference sequence). The CDR3 DNA sequence: TGTGCCAGCAGTTTAATCTCTAGCGTATCCTACGAGCAGTACTTC. Its protein product is CASSLISSVSYEQYF.

The rearrangement links TRBV9 to TRBJ2-1; 12 positions match TRBD2. Germline V gene data show CDR1 as SGDLS and CDR2 as YYNGEE. CDR3 length: 15 amino acids. The V and J ends lost 2 bases and 7 bases, in that order; junction bases with no gene match: 4. CDR3 DNA sequence: TGTGCCAGCAGCGTGCTAGCGGGAGGGCTTAATGAGCAGTTCTTC. Translated, it gives CASSVLAGGLNEQFF.

This chain uses TRBV2 with TRBJ2-7, with D possibly TRBD2 on 5 matching bases. Germline-derived CDR1 and CDR2 are SNHLY and FYNNEI. CDR3 length: 14 amino acids. Deletions cut 1 base from V and 7 bases from J, with 14 bases between. The CDR3 sequence is CASSEGRTPREQYF. The DNA for the CDR3 is TGTGCCAGCAGTGAAGGGCGGACTCCCAGAGAGCAGTACTTC.

The chain joins TRBV27 to TRBJ2-1, with TRBD2 identical over 11 bases. Losses at the gene ends were 6 bases for V and 4 bases for J; bases not matched to a gene: 5. CDR3 length: 15 residues. Germline values: CDR1 MNHEY, CDR2 SMNVEV (reference sequence). The CDR3 DNA is TGTGCCAGCAGGCCCCTAGCGGGAGGTTACAATGAGCAGTTCTTC. Its protein is CASRPLAGGYNEQFF.

The V and J genes are TRBV5-1 and TRBJ2-1; no reliable D call. Trimming removed 3 bases at V and 2 bases at J, with 12 bases between. The CDR3 has 15 amino acids. CDR1 and CDR2 (germline): SGHRS, YFSETQ. The CDR3 nucleotides read TGCGCCAGCAGCTCGCAAGAAGCCCCCTACAATGAGCAGTTCTTC. Translating gives CASSSQEAPYNEQFF.

This clone was seen just once. This rearrangement joins TRBV20-1 to TRBJ2-3, with unresolved D. V lost 3 bases and J 2 bases, leaving 9 bases between the germline ends. CDR1 is DFQATT and CDR2 is SNEGSKA in the germline V gene (reference sequence). CDR3 length: 13 residues. The CDR3 reads CSASRQITDTQYF. Here the CDR3 DNA reads TGCAGTGCTAGTCGTCAGATCACAGATACGCAGTATTTT.

The V call is TRBV20-1, the J call TRBJ2-2; 7 nucleotides agree with TRBD2. The CDR3 consists of 14 residues. Trimming took 3 bases from V and 4 from J; bases not matched to a gene: 5. The germline V gene has CDR1 DFQATT and CDR2 SNEGSKA (reference sequence). The CDR3: CSASSWGGTGELFF. The CDR3, as DNA: TGCAGTGCTAGTTCGTGGGGGGGCACCGGGGAGCTGTTTTTT.

The CDR3 sequence is CASSFGQGAGELFF. The CDR3 nucleotides read TGTGCCAGCAGTTTTGGACAGGGGGCCGGGGAGCTGTTTTTT. The chain joins TRBV6-5 to TRBJ2-2, with 10 bases matching TRBD1. This CDR3 is built from 14 residues. Germline CDR1 MNHEY, CDR2 SVGAGI. V was clipped by 4 bases and J by 6 bases; unmatched bases: 2.

V gene TRBV10-1 combines with J gene TRBJ2-7; 10 nucleotides match TRBD1. Per the germline V gene, CDR1 is WNHNN and CDR2 is SYGVQD (reference sequence). The CDR3 runs 13 residues. V shed 4 bases and J 6 bases; nucleotides not matched to a gene: 3. CDR3 nucleotide sequence: TGCGCCAGCAGTGGGCGGACAGGGGGCGAGCAGTACTTC. Translating gives CASSGRTGGEQYF.

The V call is TRBV6-5, the J call TRBJ2-1; D unclear. Germline lookup yields CDR1 MNHEY and CDR2 SVGAGI. The CDR3 is 12 residues long. Deletions cut 4 bases from V and 10 bases from J, with 11 bases between. In DNA, the CDR3 is TGTGCCAGCAGTTTGGCCCCTTTGGAGCAGTTCTTC. This codes for CASSLAPLEQFF.

The genes are TRBV10-3 and TRBJ2-7, with D possibly matching TRBD1 (5 bases). The V and J ends lost 4 bases and 3 bases respectively, with 13 bases between them. The CDR3 runs to 14 residues. Germline V gene sequence: CDR1 ENHRY, CDR2 SYGVKD. The CDR3 DNA follows: TGTGCCATCAGTGGCAACTTGGGGCACTACGAGCAGTACTTC. Protein sequence: CAISGNLGHYEQYF.

This chain uses TRBV4-3 with TRBJ2-2; the D is unclear. Germline CDR1 reads LGHNA; CDR2 reads YSLEER. The ends were cut back, 0 bases at V and 0 bases at J, with 8 bases in the middle. This CDR3 comprises 16 residues. This CDR3 is CASSQEVNTNTGELFF. The CDR3 bases are TGCGCCAGCAGCCAAGAGGTTAACACGAACACCGGGGAGCTGTTTTTT.

This clone was observed a single time. The chain has TRBV27 and TRBJ1-5; D may be TRBD1 (5 bases). CDR1 is MNHEY, CDR2 SMNVEV, per germline (reference sequence). Trimming cost V 2 bases and J 2 bases, with 10 bases left between them. The CDR3 consists of 15 residues. The CDR3 loop is CASSLMGGRNQPQHF. The CDR3 DNA is TGTGCCAGCAGTTTAATGGGGGGACGCAATCAGCCCCAGCATTTT.

The chain joins TRBV4-2 to TRBJ2-3, with 7 bases aligning to TRBD1. Germline V gene lookup returns CDR1 LGHNA and CDR2 YNFKEQ. Trimming removed 4 bases from V and 6 bases from J; junction bases left unmatched: 16. This CDR3 has 17 amino acids. In DNA form, the CDR3 reads TGTGCCAGCAGCCTCACAGGGGCAGGGGACACCGAGGATACGCAGTATTTT. Its protein is CASSLTGAGDTEDTQYF.

V and J are TRBV12-3 or TRBV12-4 and TRBJ2-7; 8 positions agree with TRBD1. The V segment lost 6 bases and the J segment 8 bases; nucleotides outside the gene matches: 9. This CDR3 spans 13 amino acids. The CDR3, as DNA: TGTGCCAGCAGGGGGACAGGTGTTCAGAAGCAGTACTTC. Translated, it gives CASRGTGVQKQYF.

The chain couples TRBV4-1 to TRBJ2-5, with 7 bases that match TRBD1. The CDR3 runs 14 residues. Germline loops: CDR1 MGHRA, CDR2 YSYEKL. J lost 5 bases, V lost 0 bases, and 3 bases had no gene match. CDR3 DNA: TGCGCCAGCAGCCAAGAAAGACAGGGTGAGACCCAGTACTTC. Its protein is CASSQERQGETQYF.

V is TRBV27 and J is TRBJ2-3; D call uncertain. In germline, CDR1 is MNHEY, CDR2 SMNVEV (reference sequence). The CDR3 runs to 12 residues. The V gene lost 5 bases and the J gene lost 7 bases, with 10 bases spanning the gap. CDR3 coding DNA: TGTGCCAGCAGTCCGGGTGGCAATACGCAGTATTTT. Its protein product is CASSPGGNTQYF.

This chain links TRBV28 with TRBJ1-4, with 9 bases identical to TRBD1. CDR3 size: 14 residues. V was clipped by 6 bases and J by 7 bases; unmatched bases: 6. Germline CDR1 MDHEN, CDR2 SYDVKM. The DNA of the CDR3 is TGTGCCAGCAGGTTGACAGGGGGGTCTGAAAAACTGTTTTTT. Translating it yields CASRLTGGSEKLFF.

The chain has TRBV5-5 and TRBJ1-2; D is ambiguous. The germline V gene has CDR1 SGHKS and CDR2 YYEKEE (reference sequence). V was shortened by 0 bases and J by 0 bases, with 12 bases between the two germline ends. The CDR3 loop spans 16 amino acids. The CDR3 DNA sequence: TGTGCCAGCAGCTTGGAATCTCCGACTCCTAACTATGGCTACACCTTC. Translation: CASSLESPTPNYGYTF.

J is TRBJ2-3 and V is TRBV14; D is undetermined. V dropped 1 base and J dropped 0 bases, with 8 bases sitting between them. This CDR3 contains 15 residues. The germline V gene has CDR1 SGHDN and CDR2 FVKESK. CDR3 bases: TGTGCCAGCAGCCAAGGTGTGAGAAGCACAGATACGCAGTATTTT. Its protein is CASSQGVRSTDTQYF.

The V and J genes are TRBV27 and TRBJ2-2; 8 nucleotides agree with TRBD2. The CDR3 has 17 residues. The trim removed 6 bases at V and 2 bases at J, leaving 11 bases unmatched. Germline CDR1 reads MNHEY; CDR2 reads SMNVEV (reference sequence). CDR3 sequence: CASSHIILAVNTGELFF. CDR3 bases: TGTGCCAGCAGCCACATAATACTAGCGGTTAACACCGGGGAGCTGTTTTTT.

V usage is TRBV28 and J usage is TRBJ2-7; D is ambiguous. Germline assignment: CDR1 MDHEN and CDR2 SYDVKM. Trimming took 6 bases from V and 7 from J, leaving 19 bases between them. CDR3 size: 14 residues. In nucleotides, the CDR3 is TGTGCCAGCAGAAGAACTGCTGACTTCGGGGAGCAGTACTTC. Amino acids: CASRRTADFGEQYF.

The rearrangement links TRBV7-2 to TRBJ2-5; no clear D. The CDR3 loop spans 12 amino acids. In germline, CDR1 is SGHTA, CDR2 FQGNSA. V lost 6 bases and J 3 bases, leaving 8 bases between the germline ends. This CDR3 reads CASSTDKETQYF. CDR3 sequence (DNA): TGTGCCAGCAGTACAGATAAAGAGACCCAGTACTTC.